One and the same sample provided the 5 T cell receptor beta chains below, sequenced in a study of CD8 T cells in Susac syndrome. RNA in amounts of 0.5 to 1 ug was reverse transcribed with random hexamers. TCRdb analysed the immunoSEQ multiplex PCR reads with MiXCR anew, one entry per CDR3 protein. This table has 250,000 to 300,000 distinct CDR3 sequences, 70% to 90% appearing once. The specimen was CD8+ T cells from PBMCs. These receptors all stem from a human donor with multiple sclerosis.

The CDR3 DNA reads as TGTGCCAGCAGCAAAAGTGTGACAGCGATCAGCTACGAGCAGTACTTC. Translation: CASSKSVTAISYEQYF. The gene calls are TRBV21-1 and TRBJ2-7; TRBD1, the D gene given by the table, was not confirmed from the DNA. TRBV21-1 is marked as a pseudogene. This CDR3 has 16 amino acids.

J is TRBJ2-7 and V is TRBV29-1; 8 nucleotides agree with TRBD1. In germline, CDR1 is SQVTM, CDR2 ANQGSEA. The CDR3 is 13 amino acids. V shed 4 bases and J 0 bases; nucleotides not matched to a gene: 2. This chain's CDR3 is CSVGTGSSYEQYF. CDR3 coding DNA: TGCAGCGTTGGGACAGGGAGCTCCTACGAGCAGTACTTC.

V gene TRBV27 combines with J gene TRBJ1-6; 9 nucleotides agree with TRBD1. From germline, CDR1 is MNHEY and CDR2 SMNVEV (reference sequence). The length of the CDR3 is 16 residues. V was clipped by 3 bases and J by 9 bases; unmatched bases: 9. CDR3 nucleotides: TGTGCCAGCAGTTTTCAGCAGTGGGGACAGGGTTCACCCCTCCACTTT. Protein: CASSFQQWGQGSPLHF.

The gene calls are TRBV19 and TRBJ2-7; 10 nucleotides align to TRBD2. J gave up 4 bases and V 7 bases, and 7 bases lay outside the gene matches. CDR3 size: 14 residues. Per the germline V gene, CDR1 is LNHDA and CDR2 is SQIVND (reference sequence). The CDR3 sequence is CASKASGSRYEQYF. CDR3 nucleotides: TGTGCCAGTAAGGCTAGCGGGAGTCGGTACGAGCAGTACTTC.

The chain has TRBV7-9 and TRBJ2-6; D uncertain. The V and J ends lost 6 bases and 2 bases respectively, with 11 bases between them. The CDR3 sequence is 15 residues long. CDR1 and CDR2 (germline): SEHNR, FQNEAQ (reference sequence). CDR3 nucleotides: TGTGCCAGCAGTTTTCCAGCTACTGGGGCCAACGTCCTGACTTTC. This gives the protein CASSFPATGANVLTF.